Below are 30 T cell receptor beta chains sequenced from a single sample in a study of STAT5B mutations in CD4+ large granular lymphocyte leukemia. Some clones are missing from TCRdb's copy, which holds only in-frame ones; the method was immunoSEQ multiplex PCR. The sample includes fewer than 45,000 clones, 65% to 90% seen only once; the top ten take around 2.6%. Sequencing was carried out using CD4+ T cells from blood buffy coats. All receptors come from a human donor in good health.

The chain employs TRBV4-3 and TRBJ1-3; TRBD1 matches at 9 bases. Germline V CDR1 and CDR2: LGHNA, YSLEER. The CDR3 consists of 17 residues. Losses at the gene ends were 0 bases for V and 0 bases for J; bases not matched to a gene: 3. The CDR3 nucleotides read TGCGCCAGCAGCCAAGACTTGGGACAGGGCTCTGGAAACACCATATATTTT. Translation: CASSQDLGQGSGNTIYF.

The chain uses TRBV28 and TRBJ1-4; D not certain. The CDR3 is made up of 14 amino acids. The V gene's germline CDR1 is MDHEN and CDR2 SYDVKM. V lost 5 bases and J 0 bases, leaving 7 bases between the germline ends. CDR3 coding DNA: TGTGCCAGCAGTGAATCCCCAACTAATGAAAAACTGTTTTTT. This gives the protein CASSESPTNEKLFF.

A few counts support this clone. This chain joins TRBV6-1 and TRBJ1-1, with a weak D call TRBD1 (5 bases). CDR3 length equals 13 residues. Germline-derived CDR1 and CDR2 are MNHNS and SASEGT. The germline V and J ends were trimmed by 5 bases and 2 bases, with 9 bases remaining between them. Here the CDR3 DNA reads TGTGCCAGCAGTTCGACAGCTAACACTGAAGCTTTCTTT. It specifies CASSSTANTEAFF.

The chain carries TRBV4-3 and TRBJ2-4; TRBD1 might be the D (6 bases). The CDR3 length is 15 residues. V gave up 0 bases and J gave up 2 bases, with 8 bases separating them. Germline values: CDR1 LGHNA, CDR2 YSLEER. The CDR3 DNA reads as TGCGCCAGCAGCCAAGAGGGGGCGACCAAAAACATTCAGTACTTC. It encodes CASSQEGATKNIQYF.

Only a few counts were recorded for this clone. The chain is built from TRBV19 and TRBJ1-2, with D perhaps matching TRBD1 (5 bases). V dropped 10 bases and J dropped 4 bases, with 13 bases sitting between them. Looked up from germline, CDR1 is LNHDA and CDR2 is SQIVND (reference sequence). The CDR3 contains 12 residues. CDR3 DNA: TGTGCCACTCAGCGCGGGACCTATGGCTACACCTTC. This codes for CATQRGTYGYTF.

V is TRBV21-1 and J is TRBJ1-5. TRBV21-1 is a pseudogene locus. The CDR3 totals 18 residues. The CDR3 DNA follows: TGTGCCAGCAGCAAAGCGCTTTCCGACCGAAGGAGCAATCAGCCCCAGCATTTT. Amino acids: CASSKALSDRRSNQPQHF.

Written as DNA, the CDR3 is TGTGTCAGAAGCTTTAGCGGGGAGAGGTGGACACAAGAGACCCAGTACTTC. It translates to CVRSFSGERWTQETQYF. The chain is built from TRBV7-5 and TRBJ2-5; the table's D call of TRBD2 was not tested on the DNA. TRBV7-5 is deemed a pseudogene. The CDR3 spans 17 residues.

This CDR3 reads CASSTHSGSYNEQFF. CDR3 bases: TGTGCCAGTAGTACTCATAGCGGTAGCTACAATGAGCAGTTCTTC. This chain connects TRBV19 to TRBJ2-1, with D perhaps TRBD2 (6 bases). This CDR3 is built from 15 residues. Germline V gene lookup returns CDR1 LNHDA and CDR2 SQIVND (reference sequence). V was clipped by 4 bases and J by 3 bases, with 13 bases between them.

The genes are TRBV5-4 and TRBJ2-2, with TRBD2 matching 10 bases. Per germline, CDR1 SGHNT and CDR2 YYREEE (reference sequence). V lost 4 bases and J lost 0; bases outside the gene matches: 3. CDR3 length equals 16 residues. CDR3 sequence: CASSTGTSANTGELFF. The CDR3 DNA is TGTGCCAGCAGCACCGGGACTAGCGCGAACACCGGGGAGCTGTTTTTT.

This clone was detected only once. The gene calls are TRBV7-2 and TRBJ2-7; D is undetermined. The CDR3 contains 14 residues. The germline V gene encodes CDR1 SGHTA and CDR2 FQGNSA. V was shortened by 5 bases and J by 0 bases, with 11 bases between the two germline ends. In DNA form, the CDR3 reads TGTGCCAGCAGCCTTTGGGGTAGCTCCTACGAGCAGTACTTC. Its translation: CASSLWGSSYEQYF.

V gene TRBV6-1 combines with J gene TRBJ2-2, with D unresolved. V was shortened by 1 base and J by 0 bases, with 6 bases between the two germline ends. Germline values: CDR1 MNHNS, CDR2 SASEGT. This CDR3 contains 15 residues. CDR3 in amino acids: CASSEVSTNTGELFF. The CDR3 DNA sequence: TGTGCCAGCAGTGAAGTTAGTACGAACACCGGGGAGCTGTTTTTT.

The chain links TRBV5-5 to TRBJ2-1; 8 nucleotides match TRBD2. Germline loops: CDR1 SGHKS, CDR2 YYEKEE (reference sequence). The J segment lost 9 bases and the V segment lost 1 base, leaving 3 bases of the junction unmatched. CDR3 length equals 13 residues. The CDR3 nucleotides read TGTGCCAGCAGCTTGAATAGCGGGGTTGAGCAGTTCTTC. This encodes CASSLNSGVEQFF.

This clone was detected only a few times. The chain carries TRBV2 and TRBJ1-2, with 11 bases matching TRBD1. CDR3 size: 13 residues. Germline V CDR1 and CDR2: SNHLY, FYNNEI. Trimming at V came to 8 bases and at J to 7 bases, leaving 6 bases not matched to a gene. The DNA for the CDR3 is TGTGCCAGCCGGACAGGGGGCTTCGGTGGCTACACCTTC. This encodes CASRTGGFGGYTF.

The chain carries TRBV7-2 and TRBJ1-3; D call uncertain. The CDR3 sequence is 12 residues long. Deletions cut 5 bases from V and 4 bases from J, with 6 bases between. CDR1 is SGHTA, CDR2 FQGNSA, per germline. CDR3: CASSPPGNTIYF. In DNA, the CDR3 is TGTGCCAGCAGCCCCCCGGGAAACACCATATATTTT.

The gene calls are TRBV5-4 and TRBJ1-4, with a possible D match to TRBD1 (6 bases). V was shortened by 4 bases and J by 8 bases, with 15 bases between the two germline ends. CDR3 length: 14 amino acids. Germline V gives CDR1 SGHNT, CDR2 YYREEE (reference sequence). The CDR3 sequence is CASSKQGAVEKLFF. CDR3 sequence (DNA): TGTGCCAGCAGCAAACAGGGAGCCGTCGAAAAACTGTTTTTT.

The chain joins TRBV5-1 to TRBJ2-3; D is perhaps TRBD1 (6 bases). The CDR3 sequence is 13 residues long. Germline CDR1 and CDR2: SGHRS and YFSETQ. The V end was cut by 6 bases, the J end by 1 base, with 9 bases between. The CDR3 region is CASTPGGTDTQYF. In DNA, the CDR3 is TGCGCCAGCACCCCAGGGGGCACAGATACGCAGTATTTT.

The V and J genes are TRBV6-5 and TRBJ2-7; the match to TRBD1 covers 11 bases. The CDR3 is made up of 13 amino acids. In germline, CDR1 is MNHEY, CDR2 SVGAGI. V was clipped by 8 bases and J by 0 bases; unmatched bases: 0. CDR3: CASGTGGSYEQYF. CDR3 bases: TGTGCCAGCGGGACAGGGGGCTCCTACGAGCAGTACTTC.

This chain connects TRBV2 to TRBJ1-1; D call uncertain. The length of the CDR3 is 13 residues. Trimming removed 3 bases from V and 4 bases from J, with 9 bases in between. Germline V gene data show CDR1 as SNHLY and CDR2 as FYNNEI. CDR3 sequence: CASSEWAVTEAFF. In DNA form, the CDR3 reads TGTGCCAGCAGTGAGTGGGCAGTCACTGAAGCTTTCTTT. Filled out from reference TRBV2 and TRBJ1-1, the complete variable domain reads EPEVTQTPSHQVTQMGQEVILRCVPISNHLYFYWYRQILGQKVEFLVSFYNNEISEKSEIFDDQFSVERPDGSNFTLKIRSTKLEDSAMYFCASSEWAVTEAFFGQGTRLTVV.

This rearrangement joins TRBV11-2 to TRBJ2-1; TRBD2 agrees at 7 bases. The germline V gene encodes CDR1 SGHAT and CDR2 FQNNGV. The CDR3 has 17 residues. V shed 3 bases and J 4 bases; nucleotides not matched to a gene: 12. The CDR3 DNA is TGTGCCAGCAGCTTCTTAAGGGCGGCGGGGGATTACAATGAGCAGTTCTTC. It encodes CASSFLRAAGDYNEQFF.

The gene calls are TRBV27 and TRBJ2-7; D is perhaps TRBD1 (5 bases). This CDR3 region has 11 residues. CDR1 is MNHEY and CDR2 is SMNVEV in the germline V gene (reference sequence). The germline V and J ends were trimmed by 6 bases and 7 bases, with 10 bases remaining between them. As DNA, the CDR3 is TGTGCCAGCAGAAAAGGGGTAGAGCAGTACTTC. Its translation is CASRKGVEQYF.

The chain couples TRBV5-8 to TRBJ2-2, with D possibly TRBD1 on 5 matching bases. The ends were cut back, 0 bases at V and 6 bases at J, with 15 bases in the middle. The CDR3 is 16 amino acids. From germline, CDR1 is SGHTS and CDR2 YDEGEE. The CDR3 here is CASSLGQLTFAGELFF. The CDR3 DNA is TGTGCCAGCAGCTTGGGACAGCTCACCTTCGCCGGGGAGCTGTTTTTT.

The CDR3 region has the DNA TGCGCCAGCAGCTCACCCGACGGGTCAAGGCAGTATTTT. As protein: CASSSPDGSRQYF. V and J are TRBV5-1 and TRBJ2-3, with D unresolved. Germline CDR1 reads SGHRS; CDR2 reads YFSETQ. The length of the CDR3 is 13 residues. Trimming pared 3 bases from V and 11 bases from J, leaving 16 bases between. The whole variable domain, filled in from reference TRBV5-1 and TRBJ2-3, reads KAGVTQTPRYLIKTRGQQVTLSCSPISGHRSVSWYQQTPGQGLQFLFEYFSETQRNKGNFPGRFSGRQFSNSRSEMNVSTLELGDSALYLCASSSPDGSRQYFGPGTRLTVL.

This clone was recorded only once. The V and J genes are TRBV7-9 and TRBJ2-7, with TRBD2 matching 10 bases. From germline, CDR1 is SEHNR and CDR2 FQNEAQ (reference sequence). Germline trimming cut 5 bases from V and 8 bases from J; bases unmatched to any gene: 3. The CDR3 extends over 12 amino acids. The CDR3 sequence: CASSISGGKQYF. CDR3 nucleotide sequence: TGTGCCAGCAGCATTAGCGGGGGGAAGCAGTACTTC.

The chain couples TRBV28 to TRBJ1-2, with D uncertain. Trimming removed 6 bases at V and 4 bases at J, with 9 bases between. The germline gives CDR1 MDHEN, CDR2 SYDVKM. This CDR3 comprises 12 residues. CDR3 sequence: CASRLQSYGYTF. The CDR3 DNA sequence: TGTGCCAGCAGACTCCAAAGCTATGGCTACACCTTC.

The chain employs TRBV5-1 and TRBJ2-7; weak D call: TRBD1 (7 bases). Germline V gives CDR1 SGHRS, CDR2 YFSETQ. Trimming took off 0 bases at V and 4 bases at J, with 14 bases between the two ends. The CDR3 is 15 amino acids. The CDR3 DNA sequence: TGCGCCAGCAGCTTGGCCGAACAGGGGAGGTACGAGCAGTACTTC. Translated: CASSLAEQGRYEQYF.

The chain joins TRBV6-4 to TRBJ2-3; TRBD2 matches at 10 bases. The length of the CDR3 is 15 residues. V shed 3 bases, J shed 3 bases, and the junction held 3 bases outside the gene matches. Germline V CDR1 and CDR2: MRHNA, SNTAGT. The CDR3 reads CASSEIAGGTDTQYF. The DNA of the CDR3 is TGTGCCAGCAGTGAAATAGCGGGAGGAACAGATACGCAGTATTTT.

The chain has TRBV9 and TRBJ2-7; D possibly corresponds to TRBD2 (6 bases). CDR1 SGDLS and CDR2 YYNGEE come from the germline V gene. Trimming pared 0 bases from V and 4 bases from J, leaving 14 bases between. This CDR3 is built from 15 residues. CDR3 coding DNA: TGTGCCAGCAGCGTAGAGACGGGAGAAACGTACGAGCAGTACTTC. Translated: CASSVETGETYEQYF.

This chain joins TRBV7-9 and TRBJ1-1, with D unclear. Per the germline V gene, CDR1 is SEHNR and CDR2 is FQNEAQ (reference sequence). Trimming took off 4 bases at V and 11 bases at J, with 11 bases between the two ends. The CDR3 length is 11 residues. The chain's CDR3 is CASSSLQAAFF. The DNA for the CDR3 is TGTGCCAGCAGCTCCCTTCAAGCTGCTTTCTTT.

Written as DNA, the CDR3 is TGTGCCAGCAGCTTAAGCCCGAGTACCCAAGAGACCCAGTACTTC. This encodes CASSLSPSTQETQYF. The chain carries TRBV11-2 and TRBJ2-5; D gene ambiguous. The V gene lost 2 bases and the J gene lost 1 base, with 11 bases spanning the gap. This CDR3 has 15 residues. Germline V gene lookup returns CDR1 SGHAT and CDR2 FQNNGV.

The chain employs TRBV6-1 and TRBJ2-2; D ambiguous. Trimming pared 4 bases from V and 10 bases from J, leaving 4 bases between. The CDR3 has 10 amino acids. Germline V gives CDR1 MNHNS, CDR2 SASEGT. The CDR3 bases are TGTGCCAGCAGTGCATCGGAGCTGTTTTTT. The encoded protein is CASSASELFF.